The sequence of this T cell receptor beta chain was determined in a study of glioma-infiltrating T cells after dendritic cell vaccination. Assay used: immunoSEQ multiplex PCR; TCRdb lists only in-frame clones, some missing. Of tens of thousands of clones in the sample, more than 75% were seen once. The germline V gene encodes CDR1 LNHDA and CDR2 SQIVND (reference sequence). The V segment lost 6 bases and the J segment 0 bases; nucleotides outside the gene matches: 9. This CDR3 has 16 amino acids. The sequence was obtained from a human donor with glioblastoma. This chain connects TRBV19 to TRBJ2-3; TRBD1 matches at 7 bases. This specimen consisted of blood, obtained before dendritic cell vaccination. The DNA for the CDR3 is TGTGCCAGTAGACCCGGGACAGCGGCTAGCACAGATACGCAGTATTTT. This codes for CASRPGTAASTDTQYF. The variable domain in full, completed from reference TRBV19 and TRBJ2-3, reads DGGITQSPKYLFRKEGQNVTLSCEQNLNHDAMYWYRQDPGQGLRLIYYSQIVNDFQKGDIAEGYSVSREKKESFPLTVTSAQKNPTAFYLCASRPGTAASTDTQYFGPGTRLTVL.